These 22 T cell receptor beta chains originate from one sample sequenced in a study of beta chain features in type 1 diabetes. Study-level findings and limits: TCRB CDR3s from Type 1 diabetes patients were moderately but significantly shorter in all four CD4+ subsets.

These receptors lack a known antigen. Of the isolated RNA, all was reverse transcribed, and so the sequenced material was expressed TCRB transcripts. The repertoire was sequenced with immunoSEQ multiplex PCR; TCRdb's copy has only in-frame clones and lacks some. The table shows roughly 130,000 clones, with about a sixth occurring only once. The sample taken for sequencing was central memory CD4+ T cells from blood. The source is a man aged 25 to 45 with type 1 diabetes.

The gene calls are TRBV7-2 and TRBJ1-6; weak D call: TRBD1 (6 bases). Germline-derived CDR1 and CDR2 are SGHTA and FQGNSA. V was shortened by 4 bases and J by 5 bases, with 12 bases between the two germline ends. The CDR3 is 15 residues long. The CDR3, as DNA: TGTGCCAGCAGCTGGTACAGGGAAGATAATTCACCCCTCCACTTT. Its protein product is CASSWYREDNSPLHF.

The chain has TRBV5-1 and TRBJ1-6; D is undetermined. Germline lookup yields CDR1 SGHRS and CDR2 YFSETQ. The CDR3 spans 13 residues. V was shortened by 4 bases and J by 7 bases, with 9 bases between the two germline ends. The CDR3: CASSLPGNSPLHF. CDR3 DNA sequence: TGCGCCAGCAGCCTCCCAGGCAATTCACCCCTCCACTTT.

The genes are TRBV7-3 and TRBJ2-6, with TRBD1 matching 7 bases. With 5 bases clipped from V and 2 bases from J, the junction kept 3 bases outside the gene matches. The CDR3 has 15 amino acids. CDR1 and CDR2 (germline): SGHTA, FQGTGA. The CDR3 nucleotides read TGTGCCAGCAGCAGAGACAGGGCTGGGGCCAACGTCCTGACTTTC. As protein: CASSRDRAGANVLTF. The whole variable domain, filled in from reference TRBV7-3 and TRBJ2-6, reads GAGVSQTPSNKVTEKGKYVELRCDPISGHTALYWYRQSLGQGPEFLIYFQGTGAADDSGLPNDRFFAVRPEGSVSTLKIQRTERGDSAVYLCASSRDRAGANVLTFGAGSRLTVL.

V is TRBV7-9 and J is TRBJ2-1; the D is unclear. The CDR3 length is 13 residues. V was pared by 2 bases and J by 0 bases, with 2 bases between. Germline V gives CDR1 SEHNR, CDR2 FQNEAQ (reference sequence). The CDR3 sequence: CASSLSSYNEQFF. In DNA, the CDR3 is TGTGCCAGCAGCTTAAGCTCCTACAATGAGCAGTTCTTC.

This clone was seen a few times. The genes are TRBV7-9 and TRBJ1-2; a possible D gene is TRBD1 (5 bases). Trimming removed 1 base from V and 2 bases from J, with 8 bases in between. The CDR3 length is 14 residues. Germline CDR1 SEHNR, CDR2 FQNEAQ (reference sequence). CDR3: CASSLDAGNYGYTF. CDR3 DNA sequence: TGTGCCAGCAGCTTAGATGCAGGGAACTATGGCTACACCTTC.

Only a few counts were recorded for this clone. The same CDR3 also results from other DNA sequences found in this sample. V and J are TRBV5-1 and TRBJ2-1; 7 bases map to TRBD1. Losses at the gene ends were 4 bases for V and 0 bases for J; bases not matched to a gene: 1. This CDR3 comprises 14 residues. Germline-derived CDR1 and CDR2 are SGHRS and YFSETQ. This chain's CDR3 is CASSRDSSYNEQFF. For the CDR3, the DNA is TGCGCCAGCAGCCGGGACAGCTCCTACAATGAGCAGTTCTTC. The complete variable domain, with remaining parts taken from reference TRBV5-1 and TRBJ2-1, reads KAGVTQTPRYLIKTRGQQVTLSCSPISGHRSVSWYQQTPGQGLQFLFEYFSETQRNKGNFPGRFSGRQFSNSRSEMNVSTLELGDSALYLCASSRDSSYNEQFFGPGTRLTVL.

This clone was detected only a few times. This chain links TRBV7-3 with TRBJ1-1, with D unclear. The ends were cut back, 5 bases at V and 2 bases at J, with 12 bases in the middle. The CDR3 runs 14 residues. In germline, CDR1 is SGHTA, CDR2 FQGTGA. The CDR3 here is CASSPSEANTEAFF. As DNA, the CDR3 is TGTGCCAGCAGCCCGAGTGAAGCAAACACTGAAGCTTTCTTT. The variable domain in full, completed from reference TRBV7-3 and TRBJ1-1, reads GAGVSQTPSNKVTEKGKYVELRCDPISGHTALYWYRQSLGQGPEFLIYFQGTGAADDSGLPNDRFFAVRPEGSVSTLKIQRTERGDSAVYLCASSPSEANTEAFFGQGTRLTVV.

This chain connects TRBV7-8 to TRBJ2-7; perhaps TRBD2 as D (5 bases). The CDR3 has 16 amino acids. V lost 5 bases and J lost 0, with 17 bases in between. CDR1 SGHVS and CDR2 FQNEAQ come from the germline V gene. DNA for the CDR3: TGTGCCAGCAGCCGGTCCGGACTTCAAAGCTCCTACGAGCAGTACTTC. Protein: CASSRSGLQSSYEQYF.

This clone was seen a handful of times. The CDR3 sequence is CASSQESGGIGYEQYF. DNA for the CDR3: TGTGCCAGCAGCCAAGAGAGCGGGGGGATTGGCTACGAGCAGTACTTC. This chain uses TRBV4-2 with TRBJ2-7; 9 bases match TRBD2. Per germline, CDR1 LGHNA and CDR2 YNFKEQ. The CDR3 has 16 residues. J was trimmed by 3 bases and V by 0 bases; bases with no gene match: 6.

J is TRBJ2-4 and V is TRBV28; the D gene is possibly TRBD2 (5 bases). The V gene lost 1 base and the J gene lost 5 bases, with 9 bases spanning the gap. The CDR3 extends over 14 amino acids. The germline V gene encodes CDR1 MDHEN and CDR2 SYDVKM. CDR3 nucleotide sequence: TGTGCCAGCAGTTTATCGGGATCCCAAAACATTCAGTACTTC. Protein sequence: CASSLSGSQNIQYF.

CDR3 in amino acids: CASSEPDREQYF. CDR3 nucleotides: TGTGCCAGCAGTGAACCCGACCGGGAGCAGTACTTC. The chain has TRBV6-1 and TRBJ2-7; no clear D gene. Trimming removed 2 bases from V and 7 bases from J, with 9 bases in between. Germline lookup yields CDR1 MNHNS and CDR2 SASEGT. The CDR3 is 12 amino acids.

The CDR3: CASTRAGARTDTQYF. The DNA of the CDR3 is TGTGCCAGCACCCGAGCGGGGGCCCGCACAGATACGCAGTATTTT. This chain connects TRBV7-2 to TRBJ2-3; the match to TRBD2 covers 8 bases. V shed 7 bases, J shed 1 base, and the junction held 7 bases outside the gene matches. The CDR3 is made up of 15 amino acids. Germline V gene lookup returns CDR1 SGHTA and CDR2 FQGNSA. Looking up the rest from reference TRBV7-2 and TRBJ2-3 gives the full variable domain: GAGVSQSPSNKVTEKGKDVELRCDPISGHTALYWYRQSLGQGLEFLIYFQGNSAPDKSGLPSDRFSAERTGGSVSTLTIQRTQQEDSAVYLCASTRAGARTDTQYFGPGTRLTVL.

This clone was observed many times. The rearrangement joins TRBV29-1 to TRBJ1-2, with D maybe TRBD1 (5 bases). Looked up from germline, CDR1 is SQVTM and CDR2 is ANQGSEA. V dropped 7 bases and J dropped 6 bases, with 18 bases sitting between them. The CDR3 runs to 13 residues. The CDR3 coding sequence is TGCAGCGCCGGTGGAGGGACGGGGGATGGCTACACCTTC. It translates to CSAGGGTGDGYTF. Combining the CDR3 with reference TRBV29-1 and TRBJ1-2 gives the whole variable domain SAVISQKPSRDICQRGTSLTIQCQVDSQVTMMFWYRQQPGQSLTLIATANQGSEATYESGFVIDKFPISRPNLTFSTLTVSNMSPEDSSIYLCSAGGGTGDGYTFGSGTRLTVV.

This clone turned up a few times. The CDR3 loop is CSVEDLFELSEQFF. CDR3 in DNA: TGCAGCGTTGAAGATCTTTTTGAGTTGAGTGAGCAGTTCTTC. The rearrangement joins TRBV29-1 to TRBJ2-1; D uncertain. This CDR3 spans 14 amino acids. The V end was cut by 0 bases, the J end by 9 bases, with 15 bases between. Per the germline V gene, CDR1 is SQVTM and CDR2 is ANQGSEA.

The chain uses TRBV2 and TRBJ1-2; no reliable D call. CDR1 is SNHLY and CDR2 is FYNNEI in the germline V gene. The CDR3 extends over 12 amino acids. Between the trimmed V and J ends, which lost 3 bases and 4 bases, there was a span of 6 bases. This CDR3 reads CASSEGSYGYTF. CDR3 in DNA: TGTGCCAGCAGTGAGGGTAGCTATGGCTACACCTTC.

This clone was recorded at least ten times. The rearrangement links TRBV7-2 to TRBJ2-1; 7 nucleotides agree with TRBD2. The trim removed 3 bases at V and 0 bases at J, leaving 5 bases unmatched. From germline, CDR1 is SGHTA and CDR2 FQGNSA. The CDR3 contains 16 residues. The CDR3 nucleotides are TGTGCCAGCAGCTTCGACGGGGGGAGCTCCTACAATGAGCAGTTCTTC. This codes for CASSFDGGSSYNEQFF.

The genes are TRBV7-2 and TRBJ2-7; 7 nucleotides line up with TRBD1. With V trimmed by 5 bases and J by 7 bases, 8 bases remained unmatched. Germline V CDR1 and CDR2: SGHTA, FQGNSA. The CDR3 contains 13 residues. The CDR3 DNA is TGTGCCAGCAGCCCCGACAGGGCTAGGGAGCAGTACTTC. Translation: CASSPDRAREQYF.

The CDR3: CASGAGSTDTQYF. For the CDR3, the DNA is TGTGCCAGTGGAGCGGGGAGCACAGATACGCAGTATTTT. J is TRBJ2-3 and V is TRBV7-2; 7 positions agree with TRBD2. The germline V gene encodes CDR1 SGHTA and CDR2 FQGNSA. V lost 9 bases, J lost 0 bases, and 3 bases stayed unmatched. This CDR3 region has 13 residues. Variable domain in full (rest from reference TRBV7-2 and TRBJ2-3): GAGVSQSPSNKVTEKGKDVELRCDPISGHTALYWYRQSLGQGLEFLIYFQGNSAPDKSGLPSDRFSAERTGGSVSTLTIQRTQQEDSAVYLCASGAGSTDTQYFGPGTRLTVL.

The sample holds a few counts of this clone. This chain connects TRBV7-2 to TRBJ2-1; perhaps TRBD1 as D (6 bases). CDR3 length: 15 residues. Germline V gives CDR1 SGHTA, CDR2 FQGNSA. Between the trimmed V and J ends, which lost 2 bases and 2 bases, there was a span of 10 bases. For the CDR3, the DNA is TGTGCCAGCAGCTTACATGACAGGCCCTACAATGAGCAGTTCTTC. Translated: CASSLHDRPYNEQFF.

This clone was observed many times. The chain carries TRBV23-1 and TRBJ1-6, with D unclear. TRBV23-1 is assigned to the ORF class and has an uncertain function. Trimming cost V 4 bases and J 7 bases, with 11 bases left between them. The CDR3 is made up of 14 amino acids. The DNA for the CDR3 is TGCGCCAGCAGTCGGTCAGGCCGGAATTCACCCCTCCACTTT. It translates to CASSRSGRNSPLHF.

This clone has a handful of counts. The gene calls are TRBV2 and TRBJ1-6; the match to TRBD1 covers 12 bases. CDR1 is SNHLY and CDR2 is FYNNEI in the germline V gene. Trimming at V came to 0 bases and at J to 2 bases, leaving 8 bases not matched to a gene. The CDR3 has 20 amino acids. The CDR3: CASSEAGTGGPNAYNSPLHF. CDR3 nucleotides: TGTGCCAGCAGTGAAGCAGGGACAGGGGGCCCGAATGCCTATAATTCACCCCTCCACTTT.

The chain employs TRBV27 and TRBJ1-4, with TRBD1 identical over 7 bases. CDR3 size: 15 residues. Germline loops: CDR1 MNHEY, CDR2 SMNVEV (reference sequence). V lost 5 bases, J lost 6 bases, and 9 bases stayed unmatched. The CDR3 DNA is TGTGCCAGCAGTCCAGGACAACAGGGGTATGAAAAACTGTTTTTT. It specifies CASSPGQQGYEKLFF.